These 23 T cell receptor beta chains share one sample of origin, sequenced in a study of shared clonotypes between healthy human individuals. Method: immunoSEQ multiplex PCR; TCRdb's copy keeps in-frame clones and lacks some. The table has around 430,000 clones, roughly 77% seen once. The sequenced sample was PBMCs. These receptor sequences come from a woman in her thirties or forties in good health. Some clones in this sample may be carry-over from other donors' samples.

This clone has at least ten counts. CDR3 sequence: CASSLLPTSGNEQFF. DNA for the CDR3: TGCGCCAGCAGCTTGCTACCCACTAGTGGCAATGAGCAGTTCTTC. The chain uses TRBV5-1 and TRBJ2-1; D possibly corresponds to TRBD2 (5 bases). Germline CDR1 and CDR2: SGHRS and YFSETQ. The ends were cut back, 1 base at V and 6 bases at J, with 14 bases in the middle. The CDR3 has 15 residues.

The V gene is TRBV5-1, the J gene TRBJ2-1, with TRBD2 matching 13 bases. J was trimmed by 5 bases and V by 0 bases; bases with no gene match: 5. The V gene's germline CDR1 is SGHRS and CDR2 YFSETQ. This CDR3 has 17 amino acids. The chain's CDR3 is CASSLGLAGGLNNEQFF. The CDR3 bases are TGCGCCAGCAGCTTGGGACTAGCGGGAGGTCTTAACAATGAGCAGTTCTTC.

V and J are TRBV7-2 and TRBJ1-2; possible D gene TRBD1, 6 bases. V dropped 7 bases and J dropped 0 bases, with 12 bases sitting between them. Germline CDR1 and CDR2: SGHTA and FQGNSA. The CDR3 length is 14 residues. CDR3: CASTLGGANYGYTF. In DNA, the CDR3 is TGTGCCAGCACCCTAGGGGGGGCTAACTATGGCTACACCTTC.

The chain combines TRBV13 with TRBJ2-3, with a tentative D call TRBD2 (7 bases). V lost 3 bases and J lost 3, with 16 bases in between. Looked up from germline, CDR1 is PRHDT and CDR2 is FYEKMQ (reference sequence). The CDR3 sequence is 16 residues long. The CDR3 coding sequence is TGTGCCAGCAGCTTGGGGGCGGGAGTAGGTACAGATACGCAGTATTTT. Encoded protein: CASSLGAGVGTDTQYF.

This clone has only a few counts. The genes are TRBV27 and TRBJ2-1; the D gene is possibly TRBD2 (6 bases). The CDR3 contains 14 residues. Trimming removed 5 bases at V and 2 bases at J, with 10 bases between. CDR1 and CDR2 (germline): MNHEY, SMNVEV (reference sequence). CDR3 residues: CASSTGATYNEQFF. CDR3 DNA: TGTGCCAGCAGTACGGGAGCGACCTACAATGAGCAGTTCTTC.

CDR3 bases: TGTGCCAGCAGTGAACTAGCGGGAAGCACAGATACGCAGTATTTT. This sequence encodes CASSELAGSTDTQYF. V usage is TRBV6-1 and J usage is TRBJ2-3; TRBD2 matches at 9 bases. Germline CDR1 reads MNHNS; CDR2 reads SASEGT. J was trimmed by 0 bases and V by 2 bases; bases with no gene match: 0. This CDR3 is built from 15 residues.

The chain joins TRBV28 to TRBJ2-2; D unclear. The CDR3 has 16 amino acids. Trimming shortened V by 6 bases and J by 0 bases, and 14 bases separated the two germline ends. CDR1 MDHEN and CDR2 SYDVKM come from the germline V gene. The CDR3 reads CASSHYQQPNTGELFF. As DNA, the CDR3 is TGTGCCAGCAGCCACTACCAACAGCCGAACACCGGGGAGCTGTTTTTT.

This clone was picked up one time. The V and J genes are TRBV29-1 and TRBJ2-3; 9 nucleotides match TRBD2. Germline values: CDR1 SQVTM, CDR2 ANQGSEA. V trimming: 4 bases; J trimming: 5 bases; junction bases outside the gene matches: 19. The length of the CDR3 is 18 residues. This CDR3 is CSVVRDSGSPRGGDTQYF. The DNA of the CDR3 is TGCAGCGTTGTCCGCGATAGCGGGAGCCCTCGTGGCGGAGATACGCAGTATTTT.

This chain connects TRBV4-3 to TRBJ2-7, with 10 nucleotides matching TRBD1. The V segment lost 4 bases and the J segment 4 bases; nucleotides outside the gene matches: 7. This CDR3 is built from 15 residues. CDR1 and CDR2 from the germline V gene are LGHNA and YSLEER. The DNA of the CDR3 is TGCGCCAGCAGCCGCGCCGGACAGGGGGTTTACGAGCAGTACTTC. It is translated as CASSRAGQGVYEQYF.

This clone was seen once. The chain employs TRBV29-1 and TRBJ1-4; TRBD1 might be the D (5 bases). V was clipped by 5 bases and J by 0 bases, with 10 bases between them. Germline CDR1 reads SQVTM; CDR2 reads ANQGSEA. The CDR3 is 14 amino acids. The CDR3 is CSVRRGATNEKLFF. CDR3 bases: TGCAGCGTTCGCCGGGGCGCAACTAATGAAAAACTGTTTTTT.

This clone was seen once. V is TRBV7-8 and J is TRBJ2-7, with 10 bases aligning to TRBD2. The CDR3 contains 15 residues. The V and J ends lost 7 bases and 7 bases, in that order; junction bases with no gene match: 13. The V gene's germline CDR1 is SGHVS and CDR2 FQNEAQ. The DNA for the CDR3 is TGTGCCAGCACCATCCACACTAGCGGGACCGGTGAGCAGTACTTC. Translated: CASTIHTSGTGEQYF.

The J gene is TRBJ2-7, the V gene TRBV18; 10 bases map to TRBD2. Germline V gene data show CDR1 as KGHSH and CDR2 as LQKENI. After removal of 1 base from V and 2 bases from J, the junction contained 2 bases not matched to a gene. CDR3 length: 15 amino acids. As DNA, the CDR3 is TGTGCCAGCTCACCACGAGCGGGAGGGGCCTACGAGCAGTACTTC. It is translated as CASSPRAGGAYEQYF.

The gene calls are TRBV5-4 and TRBJ2-5; D remains unclear. V gave up 3 bases and J gave up 2 bases, with 11 bases separating them. There are 14 residues in the CDR3. The germline V gene encodes CDR1 SGHNT and CDR2 YYREEE (reference sequence). The CDR3 sequence: CASSSGLSQETQYF. The CDR3 DNA sequence: TGTGCCAGCAGCTCCGGGCTATCACAAGAGACCCAGTACTTC.

The rearrangement uses TRBV10-3 and TRBJ2-5; 8 positions match TRBD2. TRBJ2-7 matches the DNA end more closely, so the J call is doubtful. The CDR3 consists of 15 residues. Germline CDR1 and CDR2: ENHRY and SYGVKD. CDR3 DNA sequence: TGTGCCATCAGTGGTCGGGGGGGACTGTCCTACGAGCAGTACTTC. Amino acids: CAISGRGGLSYEQYF.

This clone occurred a few times. The genes are TRBV19 and TRBJ2-1; 11 bases fit TRBD2. Trimming at V came to 2 bases and at J to 8 bases, leaving 2 bases not matched to a gene. The V gene's germline CDR1 is LNHDA and CDR2 SQIVND (reference sequence). This CDR3 is built from 14 residues. The CDR3 DNA follows: TGTGCCAGTAGTATACCGGGACTAGCGGATGAGCAGTTCTTC. It yields the protein CASSIPGLADEQFF.

This rearrangement joins TRBV11-2 to TRBJ2-1; 13 bases are a match to TRBD2. The V segment lost 4 bases and the J segment 5 bases; nucleotides outside the gene matches: 5. Germline V lookup: CDR1 SGHAT, CDR2 FQNNGV. The CDR3 runs to 16 residues. The CDR3 DNA reads as TGTGCCAGCAGCTCCCCGACTAGCGGGAGGAACAATGAGCAGTTCTTC. This sequence encodes CASSSPTSGRNNEQFF.

The chain has TRBV5-1 and TRBJ1-1, with a possible D match to TRBD1 (5 bases). Trimming removed 2 bases from V and 0 bases from J, with 14 bases in between. Germline V gives CDR1 SGHRS, CDR2 YFSETQ. The CDR3 has 16 amino acids. DNA of the CDR3: TGCGCCAGCAGCTTCTTGTGGGACTCAATGAACACTGAAGCTTTCTTT. Amino acid sequence: CASSFLWDSMNTEAFF.

The chain carries TRBV7-2 and TRBJ1-1; maybe TRBD1 (6 bases). The CDR3 is 15 amino acids. The V end was cut by 0 bases, the J end by 2 bases, with 10 bases between. Germline V gives CDR1 SGHTA, CDR2 FQGNSA. CDR3 DNA: TGTGCCAGCAGCTTAGCGGGGACACCTAACACTGAAGCTTTCTTT. It encodes CASSLAGTPNTEAFF.

V usage is TRBV30 and J usage is TRBJ2-7, with 9 bases lining up with TRBD2. CDR1 is GTSNPN, CDR2 SVGIG, per germline (reference sequence). The CDR3 has 15 residues. V dropped 0 bases and J dropped 3; count of bases not matched to a gene: 6. The CDR3 region is CAWSVRAGGGYEQYF. The CDR3, as DNA: TGTGCCTGGAGTGTACGTGCGGGAGGGGGCTACGAGCAGTACTTC.

The chain employs TRBV7-2 and TRBJ1-4, with D unresolved. The V end was cut by 5 bases, the J end by 4 bases, with 8 bases between. Per germline, CDR1 SGHTA and CDR2 FQGNSA. This CDR3 has 13 residues. The CDR3 is CASSQRGNEKLFF. The CDR3 region has the DNA TGTGCCAGCAGCCAACGGGGTAATGAAAAACTGTTTTTT.

V and J are TRBV6-1 and TRBJ1-4, with a possible D match to TRBD1 (6 bases). The germline CDR1 and CDR2 sequences are MNHNS and SASEGT. Trimming took 5 bases from V and 12 from J, leaving 22 bases between them. The CDR3 loop spans 15 amino acids. CDR3 nucleotides: TGTGCCAGCAGTAACGACGACAGGAGCGCGAGGGAACTGTTTTTT. Encoded protein: CASSNDDRSARELFF.

The CDR3: CASSLGSGDISSYEQYF. CDR3 DNA: TGTGCCAGCAGCTTAGGTAGCGGAGACATATCCTCCTACGAGCAGTACTTC. V is TRBV7-6 and J is TRBJ2-7, with D maybe TRBD2 (6 bases). Deletions cut 1 base from V and 0 bases from J, with 16 bases between. The CDR3 is 17 residues long. The germline gives CDR1 SGHVS, CDR2 FNYEAQ.

The chain has TRBV28 and TRBJ1-5; D might be TRBD1 (5 bases). The CDR3 is 15 residues long. Looked up from germline, CDR1 is MDHEN and CDR2 is SYDVKM. Deletions cut 6 bases from V and 2 bases from J, with 14 bases between. CDR3 residues: CASSPGGSGNQPQHF. DNA for the CDR3: TGTGCCAGCAGCCCGGGGGGGTCGGGCAATCAGCCCCAGCATTTT.